These 4 T cell receptor beta chains originate from one sample sequenced in a study of blood T cell repertoires in COVID-19 (TCRdb year 2020). Libraries were prepared through the immunoSEQ multiplex PCR assay. The table was pulled from immuneACCESS by TCRdb, which kept in-frame rearrangements only. Such tables lose some clones; where checked, under half of the loss comes from unresolved V genes, and the rest has no known cause. Here the sample has approximately 300,000 clones; around 87% occur a single time. About 5.2% of the sample is held by the ten biggest clonotypes. Sequenced material: PBMCs or T cells enriched from blood (not recorded which). Every receptor here comes from a woman in her 30s who had recovered from COVID-19.

The chain recombines TRBV27 with TRBJ1-1; a possible D gene is TRBD1 (5 bases). V lost 7 bases, J lost 0 bases, and 15 bases lay in between. The CDR3 is 15 residues long. Germline V gives CDR1 MNHEY, CDR2 SMNVEV (reference sequence). This chain's CDR3 is CASTQGVDMNTEAFF. CDR3 nucleotides: TGTGCCAGCACCCAAGGAGTGGACATGAACACTGAAGCTTTCTTT.

The CDR3 DNA follows: TGCGCCAGCAGTGATGGCACAGCCGTCTACGAGCAGTACTTC. Residues: CASSDGTAVYEQYF. J is TRBJ2-7 and V is TRBV10-1; D remains ambiguous. V lost 3 bases and J 3 bases, leaving 12 bases between the germline ends. Per the germline V gene, CDR1 is WNHNN and CDR2 is SYGVQD (reference sequence). The CDR3 is made up of 14 amino acids.

This sequence joins TRBV11-2 and TRBJ1-1; no clear D. From germline, CDR1 is SGHAT and CDR2 FQNNGV. The CDR3 is 20 amino acids. Trimming took 0 bases from V and 4 from J, leaving 27 bases between them. The CDR3 reads CASSLDLPESGGFGGTEAFF. For the CDR3, the DNA is TGTGCCAGCAGCTTAGATCTCCCCGAGAGTGGAGGATTCGGAGGCACTGAAGCTTTCTTT. The full variable domain, in which reference TRBV11-2 and TRBJ1-1 provide the parts outside the CDR3, is EAGVAQSPRYKIIEKRQSVAFWCNPISGHATLYWYQQILGQGPKLLIQFQNNGVVDDSQLPKDRFSAERLKGVDSTLKIQPAKLEDSAVYLCASSLDLPESGGFGGTEAFFGQGTRLTVV.

The chain is built from TRBV19 and TRBJ2-2; the match to TRBD2 covers 12 bases. The junction had 8 bases not matched to a gene; V was cut back by 2 bases and J by 4 bases. The CDR3 is 18 amino acids. Germline V gives CDR1 LNHDA, CDR2 SQIVND (reference sequence). CDR3 DNA sequence: TGTGCCAGTAGTATACCGGGACTAGCGGGCCTACCCACCGGGGAGCTGTTTTTT. Protein sequence: CASSIPGLAGLPTGELFF.